The source of this T cell receptor (beta chain) is a study of cytomegalovirus exposure and HLA in healthy donors. This table comes from immunoSEQ multiplex PCR, and its TCRdb copy is limited to in-frame clones, with some not included. There are about 130,000 clones in the sample; approximately 91% occur only once, and approximately 1.5% lies in the top ten. Points on this clone: Its antigen is unknown.

Study-wide points: Rarity marked most TCR sequences, yet some public TCRs occurred in many donors. Reported results showed that the classifier diagnosed cytomegalovirus status with high specificity and sensitivity.

CDR3 length: 15 residues. The V gene's germline CDR1 is SGHRS and CDR2 YFSETQ. V was pared by 0 bases and J by 0 bases, with 6 bases between. The source is a man in his thirties or forties in good health and CMV-seronegative. Material: PBMCs. The V and J genes are TRBV5-1 and TRBJ2-2, with D hard to call. For the CDR3, the DNA is TGCGCCAGCAGCTTGGTTACATCGAACACCGGGGAGCTGTTTTTT. It is translated as CASSLVTSNTGELFF.